This T cell receptor beta chain comes out of a study of monozygotic twins with cystic fibrosis. Assay used: immunoSEQ multiplex PCR; TCRdb lists only in-frame clones, some missing. Counted here are 8,000 or so clones, about 93% occurring once; the ten biggest clones make up about 0.51%. On this clone itself: Its antigen is currently unknown.

Study observations and caveats: In 13 of 16 pairs, V gene usage was closest to the co-twin's.

This CDR3 region has 13 residues. V was clipped by 2 bases and J by 9 bases, with 11 bases between them. Per the germline V gene, CDR1 is LNHDA and CDR2 is SQIVND (reference sequence). Sequenced sample: blood. This chain uses TRBV19 with TRBJ1-5; D uncertain. The receptor's source is a boy aged 2 to 9 with cystic fibrosis. The CDR3 here is CASSIPPMLPQHF. In DNA, the CDR3 is TGTGCCAGTAGTATACCGCCGATGCTGCCCCAGCATTTT.